This record concerns one TCR beta chain sequence. Its antigen is still unknown. CDR3 length: 15 residues. The germline CDR1 and CDR2 sequences are LGHNA and YSLEER. V was clipped by 3 bases and J by 4 bases; unmatched bases: 4. Here immunoSEQ multiplex PCR was the method, and the copy in TCRdb shows in-frame clones only, minus some. This table holds some 130,000 clones, approximately 90% found once. This sample stems from a study of T cell responses to AZD1222 COVID-19 vaccine. General study findings and limits: Seropositive at baseline were only six AZD1222 recipients. Repertoire samples came only from after the peak T cell response. Clonal diversity was possibly underestimated; the donors were predominantly white British and more often female.

Samples with a second dose at about 4 or about 12 weeks were pooled together. The specimen comprised peripheral blood, sampled 28 days after the second AZD1222 dose. The chain is built from TRBV4-3 and TRBJ1-5; TRBD1 matches at 9 bases. The clonotype comes from an adult who received the AZD1222 COVID-19 vaccine. Written as DNA, the CDR3 is TGCGCCAGCAGCCAGGACAGGGGCTATAATCAGCCCCAGCATTTT. Amino acids: CASSQDRGYNQPQHF.